Sequencing of this TCR beta chain was carried out in a study of blood T cell repertoires in COVID-19. Whole-study context: From the United States, Italy and Spain came samples of acute and convalescent COVID-19.

This study enrolled people aged 18 to 89 from about two dozen US geographic areas. Methods used by the authors: How many nucleated cells were present was estimated from reference gene primer amplification. The protocol was immunoSEQ multiplex PCR, while the TCRdb copy is restricted to in-frame clones and leaves out a portion. The V and J calls and the clone size are those of that table, but D and trimming were determined from the DNA. The profile covers roughly 360,000 clones, with approximately 90% appearing a single time and 0.95% to 1% taken by the ten largest. The V gene's germline CDR1 is LNHNV and CDR2 YYDKDF (reference sequence). The CDR3 contains 18 residues. With V trimmed by 0 bases and J by 4 bases, 12 bases remained unmatched.

V usage is TRBV15 and J usage is TRBJ1-2; TRBD1 matches 9 bases. This clonotype was sampled from a woman in her twenties or thirties with acute COVID-19. Sequencing was carried out using PBMCs or T cells enriched from blood (not recorded which). CDR3 residues: CATSRDGTGYPLVYGYTF. The CDR3 nucleotides read TGTGCCACCAGCAGAGATGGGACAGGGTATCCCCTCGTCTATGGCTACACCTTC.